This entry lists 5 T cell receptor beta chains sequenced from one sample in a study of T cells expressing NK-cell markers. TCRdb re-called the 5' RACE reads; every CDR3 protein appears as one record, without DNA. This listing includes roughly 350,000 distinct CDR3 sequences. Sequenced: blood T cells: a sorted CD56 or NKG2C T cell subset, CD4+ or CD8+ T cells, or bulk PBMC T cells (not recorded which). The receptor source for this set is a man between 18 and 69 years old in good health.

The V and J genes are TRBV7-9 and TRBJ1-5; TCRdb selects TRBD1, and the lack of DNA leaves this call unchecked. There are 15 residues in the CDR3. CDR1 SEHNR and CDR2 FQNEAQ come from the germline V gene (reference sequence). The CDR3 sequence is CASSLGDRASQPQHF.

The chain is built from TRBV7-2 and TRBJ1-4. The CDR3 runs 14 residues. Germline CDR1 and CDR2: SGHTA and FQGNSA. Here the CDR3 reads CASSLGAVNEKLFF.

This chain joins TRBV2 and TRBJ2-5; TCRdb names TRBD1, which stays unverified in the absence of DNA. Germline loops: CDR1 SNHLY, CDR2 FYNNEI. This CDR3 region has 13 residues. CDR3 sequence reads: CASSEEGRETQYF.

J is TRBJ1-2 and V is TRBV12-3 or TRBV12-4; lacking DNA, the TRBD1 call made by TCRdb goes unchecked. The CDR3 runs 15 residues. CDR3 loop: CASSPPRQASYGYTF.

The chain has TRBV12-3 or TRBV12-4 and TRBJ2-1; TCRdb lists TRBD1, though no DNA is available to test this call. The CDR3 sequence is 17 residues long. This chain's CDR3 is CASSLRPPQTSKNEQFF.